This is a list of T cell receptor beta chains from one sample in a study of blood T cell repertoires in COVID-19. Repertoires were generated with immunoSEQ multiplex PCR, while TCRdb's copy carries only in-frame clones and drops some. The table lists a few hundred thousand clones, around nine tenths of them singletons. Source material: PBMCs or T cells enriched from blood (not recorded which). Receptors were obtained from a man aged 25-45 years who had recovered from COVID-19. Both conserved end residues are part of each CDR3. Fields, in order: clone size, V gene, J gene, D gene, CDR3 protein, CDR3 DNA. A D gene is named only where the DNA matches it firmly. Not all rows give a size; the values are once, few, many and, for expanded clones, a class.

>.|TRBV19|TRBJ2-1|TRBD2
CASSTGLAGDDYNEQFF
TGTGCCAGTAGTACGGGACTAGCGGGGGACGATTACAATGAGCAGTTCTTC
>.|TRBV10-3|TRBJ2-3|TRBD2
CAIMSASGDTDTQYF
TGTGCCATCATGTCGGCTAGCGGGGATACAGATACGCAGTATTTT
>.|TRBV27|TRBJ2-4|.
CASRPDTLAKNIQYF
TGTGCCAGCAGACCGGACACCCTAGCCAAAAACATTCAGTACTTC
>.|TRBV6-5|TRBJ1-1|.
CASRHHDRTNTEAFF
TGTGCCAGCAGACACCATGACAGAACGAACACTGAAGCTTTCTTT
>.|TRBV11-3|TRBJ2-1|TRBD1
CASSPGGLGYNEQFF
TGTGCCAGCAGCCCAGGGGGCTTGGGGTACAATGAGCAGTTCTTC
>.|TRBV3-1/TRBV3-2|TRBJ1-6|.
CASSPVGADSPLHF
TGTGCCAGCAGCCCAGTGGGGGCAGATTCACCCCTCCACTTT
>.|TRBV7-2|TRBJ2-3|TRBD2
CASSSRRGGGDTQYF
TGTGCCAGCAGCTCTAGGCGGGGGGGTGGAGATACGCAGTATTTT
>.|TRBV24-1|TRBJ2-1|TRBD2
CATGGGGGANEQFF
TGTGCCACCGGCGGGGGCGGGGGGGCAAATGAGCAGTTCTTC
>.|TRBV5-1|TRBJ1-2|TRBD1
CASSLFRDRADGYTF
TGCGCCAGCAGCTTGTTCCGGGACAGGGCGGATGGCTACACCTTC
>.|TRBV2|TRBJ1-2|TRBD1
CASRDPDRGFGYTF
TGTGCCAGCAGGGATCCGGACAGGGGTTTTGGCTACACCTTC
>.|TRBV5-1|TRBJ2-5|.
CASSLGVQPTGNQETQYF
TGCGCCAGCAGCTTGGGAGTCCAGCCTACCGGGAACCAAGAGACCCAGTACTTC
>once|TRBV3-1/TRBV3-2|TRBJ2-3|.
CASSQDRLRGADTQYF
TGTGCCAGCAGCCAAGATCGACTCAGGGGGGCAGATACGCAGTATTTT
>once|TRBV25-1|TRBJ2-2|TRBD1
CASSRQGAGELFF
TGTGCCAGCTCGCGACAGGGGGCAGGGGAGCTGTTTTTT
>few|TRBV7-9|TRBJ1-2|.
CASSHNGGDYGYTF
TGTGCCAGCAGCCATAATGGGGGGGACTATGGCTACACCTTC
>.|TRBV2|TRBJ2-5|TRBD2
CASSLDLAGGGETQYF
TGTGCCAGCAGTCTTGACTTAGCGGGGGGTGGGGAGACCCAGTACTTC
>.|TRBV28|TRBJ1-3|.
CASSFAGAISGNTIYF
TGTGCCAGCAGTTTCGCGGGGGCCATCTCTGGAAACACCATATATTTT
>.|TRBV19|TRBJ1-5|.
CASRKGQNSNQPQHF
TGTGCCAGTAGAAAAGGACAGAATAGCAATCAGCCCCAGCATTTT
>.|TRBV2|TRBJ1-4|.
CASTKNRAWSEKLFF
TGTGCCAGCACAAAGAACAGGGCCTGGAGCGAAAAACTGTTTTTT
>.|TRBV9|TRBJ2-1|TRBD2
CASSVRGGAGNEQFF
TGTGCCAGCAGCGTACGCGGGGGGGCGGGTAATGAGCAGTTCTTC
>.|TRBV29-1|TRBJ1-5|.
CSVEVWGEPQHF
TGCAGCGTTGAAGTATGGGGAGAGCCCCAGCATTTT
>.|TRBV5-8|TRBJ1-4|TRBD1
CASRRTGSEKLFF
TGTGCCAGCAGGAGGACAGGGAGTGAAAAACTGTTTTTT
>.|TRBV2|TRBJ2-5|.
CASSGGGASGETQYF
TGTGCCAGCAGTGGAGGGGGGGCCAGCGGGGAGACCCAGTACTTC
>few|TRBV11-3|TRBJ2-1|TRBD1
CASSSRQGNEQFF
TGTGCCAGCAGCTCACGACAGGGGAATGAGCAGTTCTTC
>.|TRBV28|TRBJ1-1|TRBD1
CASTEEQGLGFF
TGTGCCAGCACCGAGGAACAGGGGCTAGGGTTCTTT
>.|TRBV29-1|TRBJ1-1|.
CSALQARNTEAFF
TGCAGCGCCCTTCAGGCGCGGAACACTGAAGCTTTCTTT
>once|TRBV2|TRBJ2-2|TRBD1
CASGQGAAGELFF
TGTGCCAGCGGACAGGGGGCCGCCGGGGAGCTGTTTTTT
>.|TRBV19|TRBJ2-1|.
CASSIRDTNYNEQFF
TGTGCCAGTAGTATCCGGGACACCAACTACAATGAGCAGTTCTTC
>.|TRBV2|TRBJ1-2|TRBD1
CASIPGTASRYTF
TGTGCCAGCATCCCCGGGACAGCCTCTCGCTACACCTTC
>.|TRBV11-3|TRBJ1-1|.
CASSLSRVTEAFF
TGTGCCAGCAGCTTAAGTCGGGTGACTGAAGCTTTCTTT
>.|TRBV19|TRBJ2-7|.
CASSPEITYEQYF
TGTGCCAGTAGCCCAGAAATTACCTACGAGCAGTACTTC
>.|TRBV24-1|TRBJ2-7|TRBD2
CATSPGRAAEQYF
TGTGCCACCAGTCCGGGGAGGGCCGCCGAGCAGTACTTC
>once|TRBV9|TRBJ2-5|TRBD2
CASSVGSGGGETQYF
TGTGCCAGCAGCGTAGGTAGCGGGGGAGGGGAGACCCAGTACTTC
>.|TRBV5-8|TRBJ2-3|TRBD1
CASSLAGQGGDTQYF
TGTGCCAGCAGCTTGGCGGGACAGGGAGGAGATACGCAGTATTTT
>.|TRBV3-1/TRBV3-2|TRBJ1-4|.
CASSPQAGGSGKLFF
TGTGCCAGCAGCCCACAAGCGGGGGGTTCGGGAAAACTGTTTTTT
>.|TRBV6-4|TRBJ1-2|.
CASSDSGGHYGYTF
TGTGCCAGCAGTGACTCCGGGGGGCACTATGGCTACACCTTC